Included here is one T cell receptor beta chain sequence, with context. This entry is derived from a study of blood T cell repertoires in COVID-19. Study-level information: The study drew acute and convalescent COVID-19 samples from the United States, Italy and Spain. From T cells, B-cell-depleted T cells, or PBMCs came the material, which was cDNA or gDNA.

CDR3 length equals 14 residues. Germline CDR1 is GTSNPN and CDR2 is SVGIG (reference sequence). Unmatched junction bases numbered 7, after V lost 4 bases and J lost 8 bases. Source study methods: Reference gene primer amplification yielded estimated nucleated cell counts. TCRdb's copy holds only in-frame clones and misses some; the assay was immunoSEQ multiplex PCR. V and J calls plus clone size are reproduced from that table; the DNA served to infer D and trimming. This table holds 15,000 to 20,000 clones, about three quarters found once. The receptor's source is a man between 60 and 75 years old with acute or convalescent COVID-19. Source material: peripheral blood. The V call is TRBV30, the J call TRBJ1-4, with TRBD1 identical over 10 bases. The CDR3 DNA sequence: TGTGCCTGGACCCTGACAGGGGGCTCGGAAAAACTGTTTTTT. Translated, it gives CAWTLTGGSEKLFF.